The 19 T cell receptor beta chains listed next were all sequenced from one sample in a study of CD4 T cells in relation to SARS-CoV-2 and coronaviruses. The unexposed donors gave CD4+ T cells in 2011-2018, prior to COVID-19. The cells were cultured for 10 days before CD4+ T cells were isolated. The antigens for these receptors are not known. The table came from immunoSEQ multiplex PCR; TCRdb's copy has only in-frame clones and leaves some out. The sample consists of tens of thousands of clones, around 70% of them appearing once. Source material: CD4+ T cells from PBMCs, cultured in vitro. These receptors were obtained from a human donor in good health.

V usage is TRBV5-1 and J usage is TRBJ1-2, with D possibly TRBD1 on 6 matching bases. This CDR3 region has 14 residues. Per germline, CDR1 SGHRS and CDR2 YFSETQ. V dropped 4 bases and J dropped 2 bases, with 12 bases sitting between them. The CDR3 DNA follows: TGCGCCAGCAGCGTGGACAGACAGAACTATGGCTACACCTTC. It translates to CASSVDRQNYGYTF.

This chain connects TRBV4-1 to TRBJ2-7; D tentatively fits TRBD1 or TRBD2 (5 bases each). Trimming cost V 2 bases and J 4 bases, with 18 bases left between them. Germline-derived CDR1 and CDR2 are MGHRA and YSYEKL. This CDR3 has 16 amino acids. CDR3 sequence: CASSQFPSGTFYEQYF. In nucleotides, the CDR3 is TGCGCCAGCAGCCAATTTCCGTCGGGGACGTTTTACGAGCAGTACTTC.

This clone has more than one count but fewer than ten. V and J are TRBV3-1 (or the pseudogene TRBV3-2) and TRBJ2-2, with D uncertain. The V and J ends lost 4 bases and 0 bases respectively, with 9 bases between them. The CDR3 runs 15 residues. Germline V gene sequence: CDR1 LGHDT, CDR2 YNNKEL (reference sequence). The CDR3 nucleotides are TGTGCCAGCAGCCCGAACTCCCCGAACACCGGGGAGCTGTTTTTT. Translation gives CASSPNSPNTGELFF.

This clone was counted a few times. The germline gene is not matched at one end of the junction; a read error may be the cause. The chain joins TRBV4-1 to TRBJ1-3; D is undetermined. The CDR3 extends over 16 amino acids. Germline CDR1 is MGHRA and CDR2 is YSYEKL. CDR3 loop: CASRQDGGNSGNTIYF. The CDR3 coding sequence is TGCGCCAGCAGACAAGATGGCGGAAACTCTGGAAACACCATATATTTT.

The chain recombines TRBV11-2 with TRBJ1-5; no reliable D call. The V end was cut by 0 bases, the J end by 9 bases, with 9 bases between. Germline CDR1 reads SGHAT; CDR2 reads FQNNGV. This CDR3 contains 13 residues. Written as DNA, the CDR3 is TGTGCCAGCAGCTTAGATCGGCCCGGGCCCCAGCATTTT. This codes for CASSLDRPGPQHF.

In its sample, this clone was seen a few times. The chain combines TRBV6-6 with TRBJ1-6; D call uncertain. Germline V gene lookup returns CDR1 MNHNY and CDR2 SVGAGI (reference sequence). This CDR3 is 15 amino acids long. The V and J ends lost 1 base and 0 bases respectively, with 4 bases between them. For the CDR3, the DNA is TGTGCCAGCAGTTACTTAGGCTCCTATAATTCACCCCTCCACTTT. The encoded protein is CASSYLGSYNSPLHF.

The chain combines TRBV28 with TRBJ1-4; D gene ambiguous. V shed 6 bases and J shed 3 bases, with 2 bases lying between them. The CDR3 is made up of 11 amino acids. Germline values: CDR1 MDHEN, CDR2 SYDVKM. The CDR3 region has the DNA TGTGCCAGCAGCTCTAATGAAAAACTGTTTTTT. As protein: CASSSNEKLFF.

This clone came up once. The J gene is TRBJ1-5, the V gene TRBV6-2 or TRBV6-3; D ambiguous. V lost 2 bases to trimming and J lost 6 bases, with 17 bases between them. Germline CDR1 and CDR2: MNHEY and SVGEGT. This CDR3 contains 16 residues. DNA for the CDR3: TGTGCCAGCAGTTACCCAGCAGTCGGGGTTTCTCAGCCCCAGCATTTT. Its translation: CASSYPAVGVSQPQHF.

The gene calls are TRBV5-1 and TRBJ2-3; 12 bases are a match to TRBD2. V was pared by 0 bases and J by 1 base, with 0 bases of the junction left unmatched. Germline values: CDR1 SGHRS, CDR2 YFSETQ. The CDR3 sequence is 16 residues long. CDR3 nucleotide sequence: TGCGCCAGCAGCTTGGGGACTAGCGGGGGCACAGATACGCAGTATTTT. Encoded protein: CASSLGTSGGTDTQYF.

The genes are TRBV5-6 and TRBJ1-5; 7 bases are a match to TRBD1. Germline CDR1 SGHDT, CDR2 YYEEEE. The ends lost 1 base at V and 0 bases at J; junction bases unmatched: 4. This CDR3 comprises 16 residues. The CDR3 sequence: CASSLNRGISNQPQHF. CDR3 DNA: TGTGCCAGCAGCTTGAACAGGGGAATTAGCAATCAGCCCCAGCATTTT.

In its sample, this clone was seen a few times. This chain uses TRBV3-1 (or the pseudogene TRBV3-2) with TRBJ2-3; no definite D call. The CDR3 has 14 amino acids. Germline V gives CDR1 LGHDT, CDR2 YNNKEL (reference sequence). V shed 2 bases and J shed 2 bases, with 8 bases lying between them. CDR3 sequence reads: CASSQSLNTDTQYF. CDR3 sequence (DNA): TGTGCCAGCAGCCAATCCCTAAACACAGATACGCAGTATTTT.

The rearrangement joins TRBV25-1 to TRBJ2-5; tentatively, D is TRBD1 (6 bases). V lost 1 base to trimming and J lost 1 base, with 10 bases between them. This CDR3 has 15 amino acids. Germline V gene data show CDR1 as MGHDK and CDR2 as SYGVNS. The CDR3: CASSEFGGSQETQYF. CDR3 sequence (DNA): TGTGCCAGCAGTGAATTTGGGGGCTCCCAAGAGACCCAGTACTTC.

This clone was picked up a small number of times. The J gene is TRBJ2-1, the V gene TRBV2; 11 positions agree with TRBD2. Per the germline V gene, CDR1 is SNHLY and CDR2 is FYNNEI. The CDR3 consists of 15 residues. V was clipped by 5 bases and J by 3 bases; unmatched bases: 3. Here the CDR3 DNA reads TGTGCCAGCAGTCCCCTAGCGGGGGGCTACAATGAGCAGTTCTTC. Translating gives CASSPLAGGYNEQFF.

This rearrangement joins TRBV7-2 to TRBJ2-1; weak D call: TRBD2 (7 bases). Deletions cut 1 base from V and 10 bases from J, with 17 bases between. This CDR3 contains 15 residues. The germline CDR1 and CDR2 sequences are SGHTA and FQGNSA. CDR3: CASSLVGGQGREQFF. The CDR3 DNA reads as TGTGCCAGCAGCTTAGTCGGGGGGCAGGGCCGAGAGCAGTTCTTC.

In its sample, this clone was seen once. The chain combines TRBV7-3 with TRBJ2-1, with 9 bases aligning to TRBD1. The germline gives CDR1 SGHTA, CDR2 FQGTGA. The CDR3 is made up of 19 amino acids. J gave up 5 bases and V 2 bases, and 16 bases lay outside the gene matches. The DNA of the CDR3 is TGTGCCAGCAGCTTAGTCAGAGCTCACCGGGACAGGGAAAACAATGAGCAGTTCTTC. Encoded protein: CASSLVRAHRDRENNEQFF. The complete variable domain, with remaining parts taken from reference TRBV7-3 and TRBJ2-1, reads GAGVSQTPSNKVTEKGKYVELRCDPISGHTALYWYRQSLGQGPEFLIYFQGTGAADDSGLPNDRFFAVRPEGSVSTLKIQRTERGDSAVYLCASSLVRAHRDRENNEQFFGPGTRLTVL.

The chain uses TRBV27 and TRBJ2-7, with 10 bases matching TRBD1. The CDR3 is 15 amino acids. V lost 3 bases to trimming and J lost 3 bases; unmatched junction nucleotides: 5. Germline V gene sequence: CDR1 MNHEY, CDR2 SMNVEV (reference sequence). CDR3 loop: CASSLTGGQFYEQYF. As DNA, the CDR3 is TGTGCCAGCAGTTTGACAGGGGGCCAATTCTACGAGCAGTACTTC.

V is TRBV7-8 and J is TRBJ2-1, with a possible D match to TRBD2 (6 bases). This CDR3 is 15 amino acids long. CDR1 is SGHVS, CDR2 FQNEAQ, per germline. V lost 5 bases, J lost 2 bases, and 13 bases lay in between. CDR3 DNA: TGTGCCAGCAGCCCTACTGGAGGGACCTACAATGAGCAGTTCTTC. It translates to CASSPTGGTYNEQFF. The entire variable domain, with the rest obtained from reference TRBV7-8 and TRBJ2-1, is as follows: GAGVSQSPRYKVAKRGQDVALRCDPISGHVSLFWYQQALGQGPEFLTYFQNEAQLDKSGLPSDRFFAERPEGSVSTLKIQRTQQEDSAVYLCASSPTGGTYNEQFFGPGTRLTVL.

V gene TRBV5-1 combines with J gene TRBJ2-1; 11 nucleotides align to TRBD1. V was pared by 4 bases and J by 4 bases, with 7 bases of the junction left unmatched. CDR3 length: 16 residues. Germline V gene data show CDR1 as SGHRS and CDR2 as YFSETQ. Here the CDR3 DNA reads TGCGCCAGCAGCCCCGGGACAGGGGGTGGTTACAATGAGCAGTTCTTC. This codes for CASSPGTGGGYNEQFF.

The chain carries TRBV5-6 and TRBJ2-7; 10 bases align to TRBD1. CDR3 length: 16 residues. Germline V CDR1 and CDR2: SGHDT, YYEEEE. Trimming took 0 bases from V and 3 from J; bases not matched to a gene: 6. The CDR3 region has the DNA TGTGCCAGCAGCTTGGTCGGGACAGGGGTCCACTACGAGCAGTACTTC. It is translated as CASSLVGTGVHYEQYF. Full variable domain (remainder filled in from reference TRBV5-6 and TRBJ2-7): DAGVTQSPTHLIKTRGQQVTLRCSPKSGHDTVSWYQQALGQGPQFIFQYYEEEERQRGNFPDRFSGHQFPNYSSELNVNALLLGDSALYLCASSLVGTGVHYEQYFGPGTRLTVT.